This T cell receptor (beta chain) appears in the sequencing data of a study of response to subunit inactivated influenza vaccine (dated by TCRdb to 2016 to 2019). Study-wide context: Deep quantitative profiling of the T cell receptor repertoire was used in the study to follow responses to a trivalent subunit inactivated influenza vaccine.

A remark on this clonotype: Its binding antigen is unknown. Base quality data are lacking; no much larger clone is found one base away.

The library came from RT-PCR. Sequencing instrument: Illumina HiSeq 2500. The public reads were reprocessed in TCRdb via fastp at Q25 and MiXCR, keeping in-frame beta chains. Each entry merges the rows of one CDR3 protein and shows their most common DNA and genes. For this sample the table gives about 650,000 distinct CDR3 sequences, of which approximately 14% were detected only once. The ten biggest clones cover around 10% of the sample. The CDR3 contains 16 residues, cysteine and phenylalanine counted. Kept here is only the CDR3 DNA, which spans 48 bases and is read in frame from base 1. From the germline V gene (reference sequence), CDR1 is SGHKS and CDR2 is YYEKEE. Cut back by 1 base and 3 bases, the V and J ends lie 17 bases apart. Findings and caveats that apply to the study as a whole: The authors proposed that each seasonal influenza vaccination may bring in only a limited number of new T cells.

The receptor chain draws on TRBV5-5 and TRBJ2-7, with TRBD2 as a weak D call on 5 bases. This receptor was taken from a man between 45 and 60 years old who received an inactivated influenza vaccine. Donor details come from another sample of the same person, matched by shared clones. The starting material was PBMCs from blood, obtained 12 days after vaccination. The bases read TGTGCCAGCAGCTTGAAGAGTCGGCTAGCAGACTACGAGCAGTACTTC. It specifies CASSLKSRLADYEQYF.